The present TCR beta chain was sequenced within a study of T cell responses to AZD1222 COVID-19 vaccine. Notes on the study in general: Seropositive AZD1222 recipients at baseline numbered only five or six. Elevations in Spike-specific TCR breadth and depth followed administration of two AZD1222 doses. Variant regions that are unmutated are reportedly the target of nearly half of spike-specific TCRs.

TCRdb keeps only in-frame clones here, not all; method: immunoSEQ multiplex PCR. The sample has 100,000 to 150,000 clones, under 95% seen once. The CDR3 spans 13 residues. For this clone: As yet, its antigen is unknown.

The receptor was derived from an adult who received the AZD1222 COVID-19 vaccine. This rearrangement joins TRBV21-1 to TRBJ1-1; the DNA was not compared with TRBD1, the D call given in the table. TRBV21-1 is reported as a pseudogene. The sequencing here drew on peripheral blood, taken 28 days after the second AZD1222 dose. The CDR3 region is CARKTGRDTEAFF. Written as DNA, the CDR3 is TGTGCCAGGAAGACAGGACGCGACACTGAAGCTTTCTTT.